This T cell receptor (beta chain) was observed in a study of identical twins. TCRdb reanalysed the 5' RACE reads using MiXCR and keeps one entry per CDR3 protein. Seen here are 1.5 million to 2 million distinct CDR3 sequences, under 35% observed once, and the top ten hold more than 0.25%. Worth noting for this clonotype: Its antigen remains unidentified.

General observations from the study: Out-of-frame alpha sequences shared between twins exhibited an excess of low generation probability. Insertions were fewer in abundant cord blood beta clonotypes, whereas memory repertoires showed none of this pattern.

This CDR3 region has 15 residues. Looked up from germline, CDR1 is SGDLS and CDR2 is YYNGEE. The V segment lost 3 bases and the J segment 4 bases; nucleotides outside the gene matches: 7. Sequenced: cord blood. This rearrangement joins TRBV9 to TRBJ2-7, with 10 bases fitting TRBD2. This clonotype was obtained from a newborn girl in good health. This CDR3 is CASSGTSGDQYEQYF. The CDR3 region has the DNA TGTGCCAGCAGCGGAACTAGCGGGGACCAATACGAGCAGTACTTC.